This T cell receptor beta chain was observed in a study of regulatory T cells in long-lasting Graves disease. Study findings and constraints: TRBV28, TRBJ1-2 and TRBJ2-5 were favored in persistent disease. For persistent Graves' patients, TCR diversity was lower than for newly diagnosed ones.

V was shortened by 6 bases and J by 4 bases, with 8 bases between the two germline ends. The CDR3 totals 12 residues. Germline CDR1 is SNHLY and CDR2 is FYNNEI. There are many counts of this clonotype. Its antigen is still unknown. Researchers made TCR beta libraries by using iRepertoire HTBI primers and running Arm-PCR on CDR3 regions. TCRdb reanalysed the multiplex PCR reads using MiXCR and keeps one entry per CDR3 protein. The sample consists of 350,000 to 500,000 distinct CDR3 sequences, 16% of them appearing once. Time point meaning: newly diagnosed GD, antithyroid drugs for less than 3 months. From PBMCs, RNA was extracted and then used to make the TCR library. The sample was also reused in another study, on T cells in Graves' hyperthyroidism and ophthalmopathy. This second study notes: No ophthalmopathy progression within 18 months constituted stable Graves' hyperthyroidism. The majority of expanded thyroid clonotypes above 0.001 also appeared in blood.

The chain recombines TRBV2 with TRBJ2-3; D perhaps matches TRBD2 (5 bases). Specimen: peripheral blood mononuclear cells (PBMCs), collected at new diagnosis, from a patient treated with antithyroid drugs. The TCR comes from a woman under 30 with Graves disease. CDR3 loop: CASRSGSDTQYF. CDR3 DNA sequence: TGTGCCAGCAGGTCGGGGTCAGATACGCAGTATTTT.